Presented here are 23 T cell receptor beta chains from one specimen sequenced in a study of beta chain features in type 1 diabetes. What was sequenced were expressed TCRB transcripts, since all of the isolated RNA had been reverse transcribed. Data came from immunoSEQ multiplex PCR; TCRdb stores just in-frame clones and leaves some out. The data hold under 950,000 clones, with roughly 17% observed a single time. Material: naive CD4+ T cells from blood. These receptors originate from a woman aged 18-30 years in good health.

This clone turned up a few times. The DNA for the CDR3 is TGTGCCATCAGTGAGTCGGAGAAGTGGTGGGGGGACACTGAAGCTTTCTTT. Encoded protein: CAISESEKWWGDTEAFF. The chain carries TRBV10-3 and TRBJ1-1; maybe TRBD1 (5 bases). The V and J ends lost 0 bases and 3 bases respectively, with 17 bases between them. From germline, CDR1 is ENHRY and CDR2 SYGVKD. The CDR3 is 17 residues long.

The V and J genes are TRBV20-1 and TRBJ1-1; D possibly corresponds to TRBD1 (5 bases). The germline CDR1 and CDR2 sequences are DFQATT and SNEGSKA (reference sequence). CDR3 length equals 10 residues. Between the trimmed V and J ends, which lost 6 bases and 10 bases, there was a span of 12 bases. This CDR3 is CSAPGTPAFF. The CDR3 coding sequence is TGCAGTGCACCCGGGACGCCAGCTTTCTTT.

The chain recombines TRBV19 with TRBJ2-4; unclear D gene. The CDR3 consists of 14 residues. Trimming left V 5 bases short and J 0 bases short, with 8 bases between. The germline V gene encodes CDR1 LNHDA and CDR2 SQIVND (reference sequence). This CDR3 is CASSDALAKNIQYF. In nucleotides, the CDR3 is TGTGCCAGTAGTGACGCACTAGCCAAAAACATTCAGTACTTC.

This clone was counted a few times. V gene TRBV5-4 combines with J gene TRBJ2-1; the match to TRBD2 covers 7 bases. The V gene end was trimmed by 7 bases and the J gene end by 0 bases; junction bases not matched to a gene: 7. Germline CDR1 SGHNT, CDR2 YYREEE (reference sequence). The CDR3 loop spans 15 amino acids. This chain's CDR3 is CASGPSGLSYNEQFF. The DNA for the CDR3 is TGTGCCAGCGGTCCTAGCGGACTCTCCTACAATGAGCAGTTCTTC.

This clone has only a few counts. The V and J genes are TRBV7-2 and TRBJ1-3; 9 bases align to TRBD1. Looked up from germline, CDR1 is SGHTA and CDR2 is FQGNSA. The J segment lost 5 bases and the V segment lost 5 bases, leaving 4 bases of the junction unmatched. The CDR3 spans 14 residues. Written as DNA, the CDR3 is TGTGCCAGCAGCATGACAGGGGGAAGAAACACCATATATTTT. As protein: CASSMTGGRNTIYF.

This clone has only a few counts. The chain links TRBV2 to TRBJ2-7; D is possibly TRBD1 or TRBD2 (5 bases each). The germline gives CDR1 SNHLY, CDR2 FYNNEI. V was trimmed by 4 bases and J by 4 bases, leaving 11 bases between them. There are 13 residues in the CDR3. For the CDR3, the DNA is TGTGCCAGCAGTGGGGGGAGCCGATACGAGCAGTACTTC. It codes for CASSGGSRYEQYF.

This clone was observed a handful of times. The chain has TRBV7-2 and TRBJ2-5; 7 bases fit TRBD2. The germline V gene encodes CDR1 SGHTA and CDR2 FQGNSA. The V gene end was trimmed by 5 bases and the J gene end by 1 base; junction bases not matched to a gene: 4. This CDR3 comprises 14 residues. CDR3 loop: CASSALAVQETQYF. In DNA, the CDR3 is TGTGCCAGCAGCGCGCTAGCGGTCCAAGAGACCCAGTACTTC.

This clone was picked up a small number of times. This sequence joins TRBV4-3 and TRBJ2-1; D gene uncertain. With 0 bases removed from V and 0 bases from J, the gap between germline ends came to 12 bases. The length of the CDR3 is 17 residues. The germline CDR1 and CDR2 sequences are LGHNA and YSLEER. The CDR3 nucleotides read TGCGCCAGCAGCCAAGAGGGCAGCGCCAGCTCCTACAATGAGCAGTTCTTC. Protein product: CASSQEGSASSYNEQFF.

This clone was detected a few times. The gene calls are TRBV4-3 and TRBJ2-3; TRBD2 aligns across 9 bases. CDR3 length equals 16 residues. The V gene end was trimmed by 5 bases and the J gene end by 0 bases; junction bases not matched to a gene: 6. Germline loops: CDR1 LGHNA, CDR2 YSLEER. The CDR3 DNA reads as TGCGCCAGCAGCGAAGGGACTAGCAGTAGCACAGATACGCAGTATTTT. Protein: CASSEGTSSSTDTQYF.

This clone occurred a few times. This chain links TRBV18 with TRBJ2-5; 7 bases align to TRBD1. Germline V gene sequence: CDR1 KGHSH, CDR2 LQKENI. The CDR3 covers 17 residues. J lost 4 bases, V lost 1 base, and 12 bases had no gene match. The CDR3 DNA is TGTGCCAGCTCACCACTAATCGGACAGGTCTCGGGAGAGACCCAGTACTTC. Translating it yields CASSPLIGQVSGETQYF.

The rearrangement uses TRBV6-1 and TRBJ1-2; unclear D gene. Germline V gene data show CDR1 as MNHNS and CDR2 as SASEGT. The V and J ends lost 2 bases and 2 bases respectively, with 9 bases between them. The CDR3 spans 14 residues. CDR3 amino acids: CASSESSGNYGYTF. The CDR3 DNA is TGTGCCAGCAGTGAAAGCTCGGGGAACTATGGCTACACCTTC.

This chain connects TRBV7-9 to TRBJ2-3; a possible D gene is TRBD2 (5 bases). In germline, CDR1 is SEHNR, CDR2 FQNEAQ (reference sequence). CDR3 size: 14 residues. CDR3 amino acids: CASTPGSLTDTQYF. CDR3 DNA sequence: TGTGCAAGTACCCCGGGGTCCCTCACAGATACGCAGTATTTT.

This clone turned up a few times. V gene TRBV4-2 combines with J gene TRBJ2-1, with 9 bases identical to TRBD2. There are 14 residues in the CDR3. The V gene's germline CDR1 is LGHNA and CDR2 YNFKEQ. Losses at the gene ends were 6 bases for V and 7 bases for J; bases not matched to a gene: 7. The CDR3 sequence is CASSLAGGPNEQFF. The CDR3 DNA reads TGTGCCAGCAGTCTGGCGGGAGGGCCGAATGAGCAGTTCTTC.

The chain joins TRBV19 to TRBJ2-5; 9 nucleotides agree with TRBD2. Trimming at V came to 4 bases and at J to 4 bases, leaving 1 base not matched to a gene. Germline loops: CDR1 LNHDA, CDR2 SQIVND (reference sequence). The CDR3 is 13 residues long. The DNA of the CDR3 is TGTGCCAGTAGTAGAGCGGGAGGAGAGACCCAGTACTTC. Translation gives CASSRAGGETQYF.

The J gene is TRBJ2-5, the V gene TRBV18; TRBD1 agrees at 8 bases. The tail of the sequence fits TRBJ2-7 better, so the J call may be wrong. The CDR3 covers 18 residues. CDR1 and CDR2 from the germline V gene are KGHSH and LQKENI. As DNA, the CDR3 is TGTGCCAGCTCATTCGACAGGGGCGGGGACTCTTGGCTATACGAGCAGTACTTC. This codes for CASSFDRGGDSWLYEQYF.

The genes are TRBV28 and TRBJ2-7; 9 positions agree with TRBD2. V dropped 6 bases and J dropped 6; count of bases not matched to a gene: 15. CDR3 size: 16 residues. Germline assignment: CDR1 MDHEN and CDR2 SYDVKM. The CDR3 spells CASSSPSGIATREQYF. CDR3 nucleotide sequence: TGTGCCAGCAGCTCGCCTAGCGGGATAGCAACCCGCGAGCAGTACTTC.

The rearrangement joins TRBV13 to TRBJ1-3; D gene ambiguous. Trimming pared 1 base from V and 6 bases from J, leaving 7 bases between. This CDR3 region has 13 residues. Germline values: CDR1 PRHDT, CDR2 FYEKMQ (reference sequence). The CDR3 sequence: CASSLVGKNTIYF. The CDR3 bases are TGTGCCAGCAGCTTAGTAGGGAAAAACACCATATATTTT.

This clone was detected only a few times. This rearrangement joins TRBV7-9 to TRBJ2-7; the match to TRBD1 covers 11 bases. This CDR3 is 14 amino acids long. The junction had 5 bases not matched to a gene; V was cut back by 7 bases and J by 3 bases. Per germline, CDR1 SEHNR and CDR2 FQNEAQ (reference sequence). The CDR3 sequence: CASTRDRGFYEQYF. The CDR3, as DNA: TGTGCCAGCACTCGGGACAGGGGGTTCTACGAGCAGTACTTC.

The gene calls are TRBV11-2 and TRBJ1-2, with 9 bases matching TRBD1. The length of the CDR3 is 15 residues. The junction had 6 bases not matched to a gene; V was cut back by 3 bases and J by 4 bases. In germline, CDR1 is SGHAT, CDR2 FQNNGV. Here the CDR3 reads CASSFGQGKPYGYTF. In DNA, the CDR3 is TGTGCCAGCAGCTTCGGACAGGGGAAACCCTATGGCTACACCTTC.

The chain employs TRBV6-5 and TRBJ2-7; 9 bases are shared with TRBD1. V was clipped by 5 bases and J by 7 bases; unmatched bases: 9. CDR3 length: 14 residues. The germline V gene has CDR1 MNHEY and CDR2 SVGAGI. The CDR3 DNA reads TGTGCCAGCAGTCGATCCGGGACAGGGTCGGAGCAGTACTTC. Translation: CASSRSGTGSEQYF.

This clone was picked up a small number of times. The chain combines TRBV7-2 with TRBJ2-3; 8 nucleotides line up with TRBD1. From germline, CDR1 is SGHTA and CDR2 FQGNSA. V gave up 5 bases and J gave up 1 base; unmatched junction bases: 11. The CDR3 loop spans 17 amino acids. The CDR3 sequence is CASSTQAGGAGTDTQYF. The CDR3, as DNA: TGTGCCAGCAGCACGCAAGCAGGGGGCGCGGGCACAGATACGCAGTATTTT.

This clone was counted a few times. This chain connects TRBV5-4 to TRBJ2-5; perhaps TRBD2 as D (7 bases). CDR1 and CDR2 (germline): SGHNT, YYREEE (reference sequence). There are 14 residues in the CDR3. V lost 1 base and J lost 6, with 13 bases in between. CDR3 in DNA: TGTGCCAGCAGCTTGTGGGGGGGCTGGCAGACCCAGTACTTC. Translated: CASSLWGGWQTQYF.

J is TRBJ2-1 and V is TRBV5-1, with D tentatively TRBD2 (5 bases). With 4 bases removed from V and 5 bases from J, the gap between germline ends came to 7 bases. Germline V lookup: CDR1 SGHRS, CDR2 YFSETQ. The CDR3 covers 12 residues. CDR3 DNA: TGCGCCAGCAGCCGGGAAAACAATGAGCAGTTCTTC. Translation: CASSRENNEQFF.